This T cell receptor beta chain was observed in a study of blood T cells in healthy people across ages. Overall study results and limits: Older age coincided with a roughly linear decline in TCR beta diversity per million T cells.

The CDR3 has 14 residues. V shed 3 bases and J 8 bases; nucleotides not matched to a gene: 7. Germline-derived CDR1 and CDR2 are GTSNPN and SVGIG (reference sequence). About this clonotype: Its antigen is not identified.

Using a J-beta primer mix together with a sample-barcoded 5' primer, a second PCR was run for about 6 to 11 cycles. One entry per CDR3 protein, called by TCRdb with MiXCR from the 5' RACE reads. This table holds 650,000 to 900,000 distinct CDR3 sequences, around 68% found once. The genes are TRBV30 and TRBJ1-4, with 9 bases identical to TRBD1. This TCR derives from a man aged 30 to 39 in good health. The sample taken for sequencing was blood. Here the CDR3 DNA reads TGTGCCTGGAGCCTCGGACAGGGGCGAGAAAAACTGTTTTTT. Translated, it gives CAWSLGQGREKLFF.